What follows describes a single TCR beta chain. The CDR3 spans 14 residues. V dropped 2 bases and J dropped 5 bases, with 12 bases sitting between them. Per germline, CDR1 ENHRY and CDR2 SYGVKD. The data derive from a study of blood T cells in healthy people across ages. For the second PCR, which ran for about 6 to 12 cycles, a sample-barcoded 5' primer and a J-beta primer mix were used. MiXCR, run by TCRdb on the 5' RACE reads, gives a single entry per CDR3 protein. The sample consists of 700,000 or so distinct CDR3 sequences, about a fifth of them appearing once. What was sequenced was blood. This sequence joins TRBV10-3 and TRBJ2-5; the D is unclear. This TCR was recovered from a man in his 70s in good health. The CDR3, as DNA: TGTGCCATCAGTGAGGCCCTGTACGTCGAGACCCAGTACTTC. Its translation: CAISEALYVETQYF.